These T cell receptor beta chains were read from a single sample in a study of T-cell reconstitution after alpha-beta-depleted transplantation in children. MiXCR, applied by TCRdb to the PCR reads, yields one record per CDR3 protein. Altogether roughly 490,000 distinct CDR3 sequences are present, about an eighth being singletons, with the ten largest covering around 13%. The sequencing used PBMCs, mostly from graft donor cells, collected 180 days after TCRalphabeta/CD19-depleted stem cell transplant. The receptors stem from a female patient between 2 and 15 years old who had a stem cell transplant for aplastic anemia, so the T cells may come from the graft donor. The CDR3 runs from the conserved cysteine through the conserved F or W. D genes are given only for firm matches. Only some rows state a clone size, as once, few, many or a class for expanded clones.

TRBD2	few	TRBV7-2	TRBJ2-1	CASSLVWLAVEQFF	TGTGCCAGCAGCTTAGTATGGCTAGCGGTCGAGCAGTTCTTC
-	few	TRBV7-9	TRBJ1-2	CASSLMNNYGYTF	TGTGCCAGCAGCTTAATGAACAACTATGGCTACACCTTC
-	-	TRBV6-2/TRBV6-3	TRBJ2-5	CASSYVWTEETQYF	TGTGCCAGCAGTTACGTTTGGACAGAAGAGACCCAGTACTTC
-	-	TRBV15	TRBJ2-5	CATSRDRVETQYF	TGTGCCACCAGCAGAGACCGGGTAGAGACCCAGTACTTC
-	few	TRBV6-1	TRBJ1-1	CASNYYRDMNTEAFF	TGTGCCAGCAACTATTACAGGGATATGAACACTGAAGCTTTCTTT
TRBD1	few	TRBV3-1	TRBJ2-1	CASSPGTGWSISSYNEQFF	TGTGCCAGCAGCCCCGGGACAGGGTGGTCCATTTCCTCCTACAATGAGCAGTTCTTC
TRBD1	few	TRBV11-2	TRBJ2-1	CASSLVAGQVPSEQFF	TGTGCCAGCAGCTTAGTGGCGGGACAGGTGCCCAGTGAGCAGTTCTTC
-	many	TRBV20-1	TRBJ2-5	CSARDNRSPGETQYF	TGCAGTGCTAGAGATAACAGGTCCCCAGGAGAGACCCAGTACTTC
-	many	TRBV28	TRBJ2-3	CASSLWGDTQYF	TGCGCCAGCAGCTTGTGGGGAGATACGCAGTATTTT
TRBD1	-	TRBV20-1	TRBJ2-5	CSAPNGADRQETQYF	TGCAGTGCTCCAAATGGAGCGGACAGGCAAGAGACCCAGTACTTC
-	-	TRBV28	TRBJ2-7	CASSLVPRYEQYF	TGTGCCAGCAGTTTGGTCCCTCGCTACGAGCAGTACTTC
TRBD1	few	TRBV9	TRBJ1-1	CASSPQTGYTEAFF	TGTGCCAGCAGCCCCCAGACAGGGTACACTGAAGCTTTCTTT
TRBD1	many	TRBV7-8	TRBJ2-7	CASSSRTGAVSYEQYF	TGTGCCAGCAGCTCTAGGACAGGGGCAGTATCCTACGAGCAGTACTTC
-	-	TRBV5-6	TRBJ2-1	CASSLGLGTNTYNEQFF	TGTGCCAGCAGCTTGGGTCTGGGTACGAATACCTACAATGAGCAGTTCTTC
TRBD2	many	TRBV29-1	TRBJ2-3	CSVDGTSGIRTDTQYF	TGCAGCGTTGATGGGACTAGCGGGATTAGGACAGATACGCAGTATTTT
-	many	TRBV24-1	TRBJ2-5	CATSDAPKPRTGETQYF	TGTGCCACCAGTGATGCCCCTAAGCCAAGAACGGGGGAGACCCAGTACTTC
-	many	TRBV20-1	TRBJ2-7	CSARVLGSYEQYF	TGCAGTGCTAGGGTACTAGGATCCTACGAGCAGTACTTC
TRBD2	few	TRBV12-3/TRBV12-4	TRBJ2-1	CASYSTSGRNEQFF	TGTGCCAGTTACTCAACCAGCGGGAGGAATGAGCAGTTCTTC
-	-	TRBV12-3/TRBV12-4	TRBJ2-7	CASRSGGGSEQYF	TGTGCCAGCAGAAGCGGAGGAGGCAGCGAGCAGTACTTC
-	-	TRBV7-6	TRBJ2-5	CASSFRPVGETQYF	TGTGCCAGCAGCTTTCGACCGGTTGGGGAGACCCAGTACTTC
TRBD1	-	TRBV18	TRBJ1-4	CASSPRDRAEKLFF	TGTGCCAGCTCCCCCCGGGACAGGGCGGAAAAACTGTTTTTT
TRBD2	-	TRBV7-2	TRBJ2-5	CASSFAGTSAETQYF	TGTGCCAGCAGCTTCGCCGGGACTAGTGCGGAGACCCAGTACTTC
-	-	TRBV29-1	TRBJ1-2	CSVGTDGYTF	TGCAGCGTTGGTACGGATGGCTACACCTTC
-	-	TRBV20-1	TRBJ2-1	CSASLEYNEQFF	TGCAGTGCTAGCCTCGAGTACAATGAGCAGTTCTTC
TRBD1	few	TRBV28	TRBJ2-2	CASSLLARGTGELFF	TGTGCCAGCAGTTTATTAGCCAGGGGGACCGGGGAGCTGTTTTTT
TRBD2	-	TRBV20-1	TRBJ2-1	CSAIRAGGRNEQFF	TGCAGTGCTATCCGAGCGGGAGGGAGGAATGAGCAGTTCTTC